The present entry profiles one T cell receptor (beta chain) with its context. The antigen remains unidentified. These data are taken from a study of immune heterogeneity within non-small cell lung tumors. As for the study in general: Squamous cell carcinomas accounted for 4 of the tumors, non-squamous carcinomas for around 9, and 1 was not otherwise specified. The study's findings and limits: The study found high-frequency T-cell receptor beta clonotypes largely distinct between individual patients. The study found identical dominant CDR3 beta clonotypes recurring across tumor sites within a patient, alongside site-unique high-frequency clones.

TCR beta CDR3 was amplified by multiplex PCR, first round 10 to 11 cycles, 32 V and 13 J primers. TCRdb used MiXCR to reprocess the multiplex PCR reads, holding one entry per CDR3 protein. The sample lists under 13,000 distinct CDR3 sequences, approximately 20% occurring once. V lost 0 bases and J 0 bases, leaving 11 bases between the germline ends. This CDR3 is 16 amino acids long. The germline V gene has CDR1 SGDLS and CDR2 YYNGEE. Samples each supplied about 600 ng of bulk tumor genomic DNA as template. Doctors removed several biopsies from each primary tumor during surgery, keeping them far apart. The patients were newly diagnosed with non-small cell lung cancer, had not been treated, and had curative surgery.

The chain is built from TRBV9 and TRBJ2-3, with D hard to call. The receptor comes from a man aged 55 to 70 with non-small cell lung cancer. The specimen was lung tumor tissue. The CDR3 loop is CASSVGLAVSTDTQYF. CDR3 bases: TGTGCCAGCAGCGTAGGGTTGGCGGTTAGCACAGATACGCAGTATTTT.